One sample yielded the 32 T cell receptor beta chains listed below, sequenced in a study of PD-1 blockade in classical Hodgkin lymphoma. As to time point: cycle 4 day 1 (C4D1), after five to seven weeks of nivolumab. Brentuximab vedotin exposure varied among the patients, all of whom had relapsed after autologous stem cell transplantation. The assay was immunoSEQ multiplex PCR, and TCRdb's table has in-frame clones only and misses some. The table has about 60,000 clones, approximately 90% seen once; the top ten hold 6.5% to 9.5%. Sample: peripheral blood mononuclear cells (PBMCs), taken before the fourth cycle of nivolumab. The receptors stem from a human donor with classical Hodgkin lymphoma.

The genes are TRBV28 and TRBJ2-5, with D maybe TRBD1 (6 bases). With 3 bases removed from V and 2 bases from J, the gap between germline ends came to 16 bases. This CDR3 contains 16 residues. CDR1 is MDHEN, CDR2 SYDVKM, per germline. This CDR3 is CASSFHPGEVQETQYF. As DNA, the CDR3 is TGTGCCAGCAGTTTTCACCCAGGGGAAGTTCAAGAGACCCAGTACTTC.

This chain uses TRBV6-1 with TRBJ2-7; D might be TRBD1 or TRBD2, each matching 5 bases. The CDR3 runs 12 residues. Trimming shortened V by 7 bases and J by 5 bases, and 12 bases separated the two germline ends. The germline gives CDR1 MNHNS, CDR2 SASEGT. CDR3 in DNA: TGTGCCAGCATGAGGGGAGACGACGAGCAGTACTTC. It specifies CASMRGDDEQYF.

This clone was observed a single time. The V call is TRBV6-1, the J call TRBJ2-7; 9 bases are shared with TRBD2. The J segment lost 3 bases and the V segment lost 4 bases, leaving 7 bases of the junction unmatched. This CDR3 region has 15 residues. Germline assignment: CDR1 MNHNS and CDR2 SASEGT. DNA of the CDR3: TGTGCCAGCAGTGTCCGGGGTAGCGGGAGCTACGAGCAGTACTTC. This codes for CASSVRGSGSYEQYF.

J is TRBJ2-7 and V is TRBV2, with 7 bases that match TRBD2. The CDR3 is 13 amino acids. The germline gives CDR1 SNHLY, CDR2 FYNNEI. After removal of 4 bases from V and 5 bases from J, the junction contained 5 bases not matched to a gene. The CDR3 region is CASSGAGLDEQYF. In DNA, the CDR3 is TGTGCCAGCAGTGGAGCGGGACTGGACGAGCAGTACTTC.

This chain uses TRBV10-3 with TRBJ1-3, with TRBD1 matching 7 bases. Trimming removed 10 bases from V and 9 bases from J; junction bases left unmatched: 12. This CDR3 is built from 13 residues. Germline V gene data show CDR1 as ENHRY and CDR2 as SYGVKD. This CDR3 reads CATQGGIWTTIYF. DNA of the CDR3: TGTGCCACCCAGGGGGGAATCTGGACCACCATATATTTT.

This clone was observed a single time. The chain couples TRBV11-2 to TRBJ2-5; TRBD1 aligns across 8 bases. The CDR3 runs to 16 residues. Germline-derived CDR1 and CDR2 are SGHAT and FQNNGV. J lost 1 base, V lost 3 bases, and 7 bases had no gene match. The CDR3 sequence is CASSLEPGQVQETQYF. The DNA for the CDR3 is TGTGCCAGCAGCTTGGAGCCGGGACAGGTCCAAGAGACCCAGTACTTC.

V gene TRBV19 combines with J gene TRBJ1-1; D may be TRBD1 (5 bases). Deletions cut 6 bases from V and 1 base from J, with 15 bases between. CDR1 and CDR2 (germline): LNHDA, SQIVND (reference sequence). The CDR3 extends over 15 amino acids. This CDR3 is CASSVFGTENTEAFF. For the CDR3, the DNA is TGTGCCAGTAGCGTCTTTGGGACTGAGAACACTGAAGCTTTCTTT.

The chain's CDR3 is CASSPRRNEPQHF. The CDR3 DNA reads TGTGCCAGCAGCCCGAGGAGGAACGAGCCCCAGCATTTT. This chain joins TRBV27 and TRBJ1-5; D remains unclear. The CDR3 runs 13 residues. V lost 6 bases and J 8 bases, leaving 14 bases between the germline ends. Germline CDR1 MNHEY, CDR2 SMNVEV (reference sequence).

The J gene is TRBJ2-1, the V gene TRBV13; D ambiguous. Germline CDR1 PRHDT, CDR2 FYEKMQ (reference sequence). The V gene lost 2 bases and the J gene lost 5 bases, with 4 bases spanning the gap. This CDR3 contains 12 residues. CDR3: CASSLSDNEQFF. CDR3 nucleotides: TGTGCCAGCAGCTTAAGTGACAATGAGCAGTTCTTC.

The gene calls are TRBV5-6 and TRBJ2-2; maybe TRBD2 (6 bases). The germline V gene encodes CDR1 SGHDT and CDR2 YYEEEE. This CDR3 is built from 14 residues. V lost 6 bases to trimming and J lost 3 bases, with 12 bases between them. Written as DNA, the CDR3 is TGTGCCAGCAACACGGGGGTGCACACCGGGGAGCTGTTTTTT. This encodes CASNTGVHTGELFF.

The J gene is TRBJ2-1, the V gene TRBV7-8; 7 bases fit TRBD2. The CDR3 has 15 amino acids. Trimming removed 4 bases from V and 4 bases from J; junction bases left unmatched: 7. CDR1 SGHVS and CDR2 FQNEAQ come from the germline V gene. CDR3 residues: CASSYGGLAYNEQFF. CDR3 in DNA: TGTGCCAGCAGCTACGGGGGGTTAGCGTACAATGAGCAGTTCTTC.

This chain links TRBV27 with TRBJ1-5, with a tentative D call TRBD1 (6 bases). V was pared by 4 bases and J by 3 bases, with 13 bases between. This CDR3 is 15 amino acids long. Germline CDR1 reads MNHEY; CDR2 reads SMNVEV (reference sequence). Here the CDR3 DNA reads TGTGCCAGCAGTTCCTCCTGGGGGGCCAATCAGCCCCAGCATTTT. This encodes CASSSSWGANQPQHF.

This clone appeared once. This sequence joins TRBV23-1 and TRBJ2-2; D not resolved. TRBV23-1 is noted as an ORF with a role that remains uncertain. CDR3 length: 18 amino acids. V dropped 0 bases and J dropped 0 bases, with 14 bases sitting between them. The CDR3: CASSQSSPFIANTGELFF. The DNA of the CDR3 is TGCGCCAGCAGTCAATCTTCACCATTTATAGCGAACACCGGGGAGCTGTTTTTT.

The chain couples TRBV19 to TRBJ2-1, with 11 bases identical to TRBD2. CDR3 length equals 15 residues. Trimming cost V 6 bases and J 4 bases; bases outside gene matches: 5. Germline CDR1 is LNHDA and CDR2 is SQIVND (reference sequence). The CDR3 region has the DNA TGTGCCAGTAGCACCGGGACTAGCGGATACAATGAGCAGTTCTTC. Translated: CASSTGTSGYNEQFF.

The rearrangement joins TRBV7-6 to TRBJ2-1; 10 nucleotides match TRBD2. Trimming cost V 5 bases and J 3 bases; bases outside gene matches: 4. The CDR3 runs to 15 residues. CDR1 SGHVS and CDR2 FNYEAQ come from the germline V gene. The chain's CDR3 is CASSLLAGIYNEQFF. The CDR3 coding sequence is TGTGCCAGCAGCCTACTAGCGGGAATCTACAATGAGCAGTTCTTC.

The V gene is TRBV7-8, the J gene TRBJ1-5; 9 bases fit TRBD1. Trimming took 6 bases from V and 1 from J; bases not matched to a gene: 7. The CDR3 runs to 16 residues. Germline V gives CDR1 SGHVS, CDR2 FQNEAQ. CDR3 bases: TGTGCCAGCAGATTACAAGGACAGGGGAGCAATCAGCCCCAGCATTTT. Its protein product is CASRLQGQGSNQPQHF.

This clone was detected once. V and J are TRBV4-1 and TRBJ1-2; TRBD1 matches at 8 bases. The CDR3 extends over 15 amino acids. The germline V gene encodes CDR1 MGHRA and CDR2 YSYEKL. Trimming took 0 bases from V and 4 from J; bases not matched to a gene: 4. CDR3 DNA sequence: TGCGCCAGCAGCCAAGATCAGGACAGGGCCTATGGCTACACCTTC. Translated, it gives CASSQDQDRAYGYTF.

The gene calls are TRBV9 and TRBJ2-3; TRBD2 matches at 16 bases. This CDR3 comprises 18 residues. Germline CDR1 and CDR2: SGDLS and YYNGEE. Losses at the gene ends were 0 bases for V and 8 bases for J; bases not matched to a gene: 9. The CDR3 sequence is CASSVALGLAGGPSTQYF. The CDR3 DNA reads TGTGCCAGCAGCGTAGCTCTGGGACTAGCGGGGGGGCCGTCTACGCAGTATTTT.

The CDR3 sequence is CASSPDRGAYEQYF. CDR3 DNA: TGTGCCAGCAGTCCCGACAGGGGAGCCTACGAGCAGTACTTC. The gene calls are TRBV13 and TRBJ2-5, with 8 bases fitting TRBD1. Near its end, the DNA agrees better with TRBJ2-7, so the J call may be wrong. The CDR3 length is 14 residues. CDR1 PRHDT and CDR2 FYEKMQ come from the germline V gene (reference sequence).

Comment on this clone: With a much larger clone just one base away, this may be a read error. The chain links TRBV28 to TRBJ2-1; 8 bases line up with TRBD2. The CDR3 length is 15 residues. Germline CDR1 and CDR2: MDHEN and SYDVKM. CDR3 nucleotide sequence: TGTGCCGGCAGGCCCTTCACTAGCGGATACAATGAGCAGTTCTTC. This sequence encodes CAGRPFTSGYNEQFF.

The DNA of the CDR3 is TGTGCCAGCAGTTTGGACAGCTCGTCTAGTGAGCAGTACTTC. As protein: CASSLDSSSSEQYF. This chain uses TRBV28 with TRBJ2-7, with D possibly matching TRBD1 (6 bases). The V and J ends lost 3 bases and 7 bases respectively, with 16 bases between them. Germline assignment: CDR1 MDHEN and CDR2 SYDVKM. The CDR3 consists of 14 residues.

The chain recombines TRBV11-2 with TRBJ2-7; D is uncertain. Germline CDR1 is SGHAT and CDR2 is FQNNGV. The CDR3 is 12 amino acids. The V end was cut by 0 bases, the J end by 10 bases, with 10 bases between. The DNA of the CDR3 is TGTGCCAGCAGCTTAGATCAGTTAGCCCAGTACTTC. It specifies CASSLDQLAQYF.

The chain joins TRBV7-8 to TRBJ2-2, with 7 bases aligning to TRBD2. The CDR3 runs to 16 residues. In germline, CDR1 is SGHVS, CDR2 FQNEAQ. V dropped 8 bases and J dropped 7; count of bases not matched to a gene: 16. The CDR3 region is CASATVGGSTIGELFF. In DNA, the CDR3 is TGTGCCAGCGCTACCGTGGGCGGGAGTACAATCGGGGAGCTGTTTTTT.

The genes are TRBV5-1 and TRBJ1-3, with D uncertain. The CDR3 is made up of 16 amino acids. With 2 bases removed from V and 2 bases from J, the gap between germline ends came to 14 bases. Germline V gene sequence: CDR1 SGHRS, CDR2 YFSETQ. This CDR3 reads CASSFHSPETGNTIYF. The CDR3 coding sequence is TGCGCCAGCAGCTTCCATTCACCGGAGACTGGAAACACCATATATTTT.

The chain links TRBV10-3 to TRBJ2-7; no reliable D call. The V gene lost 2 bases and the J gene lost 2 bases, with 10 bases spanning the gap. The CDR3 runs 14 residues. Looked up from germline, CDR1 is ENHRY and CDR2 is SYGVKD. The CDR3 DNA is TGTGCCATCAGTGAGCCCGGCCAACCCTACGAGCAGTACTTC. This codes for CAISEPGQPYEQYF.

The J gene is TRBJ2-3, the V gene TRBV7-6; possibly TRBD1 for D (5 bases). Germline CDR1 reads SGHVS; CDR2 reads FNYEAQ. V dropped 0 bases and J dropped 3 bases, with 10 bases sitting between them. This CDR3 region has 15 residues. The CDR3 reads CASSLAGAGTDTQYF. The CDR3, as DNA: TGTGCCAGCAGCTTAGCTGGGGCCGGGACAGATACGCAGTATTTT.

V is TRBV5-1 and J is TRBJ1-2; 7 bases align to TRBD1. Germline V CDR1 and CDR2: SGHRS, YFSETQ. The CDR3 totals 15 residues. After removal of 0 bases from V and 6 bases from J, the junction contained 8 bases not matched to a gene. The CDR3: CASSLADRDFDGYTF. CDR3 nucleotides: TGCGCCAGCAGCTTGGCCGACAGGGACTTCGATGGCTACACCTTC.

CDR3: CASSSDRGRSNQPQHF. In nucleotides, the CDR3 is TGTGCCAGCAGTAGTGACAGGGGAAGGAGCAATCAGCCCCAGCATTTT. This rearrangement joins TRBV6-6 to TRBJ1-5, with 8 bases fitting TRBD1. Germline trimming cut 5 bases from V and 1 base from J; bases unmatched to any gene: 7. The CDR3 has 16 amino acids. The germline V gene encodes CDR1 MNHNY and CDR2 SVGAGI (reference sequence).

The genes are TRBV7-9 and TRBJ2-5; D remains ambiguous. Germline CDR1 is SEHNR and CDR2 is FQNEAQ (reference sequence). V lost 8 bases and J lost 4, with 5 bases in between. The CDR3 length is 10 residues. CDR3 nucleotide sequence: TGTGCCAGCGGGCTAGAGACCCAGTACTTC. Translated, it gives CASGLETQYF.

This clone was counted once. The chain has TRBV2 and TRBJ2-2, with 10 bases fitting TRBD1. From germline, CDR1 is SNHLY and CDR2 FYNNEI. V lost 8 bases and J lost 0; bases outside the gene matches: 3. CDR3 length: 15 amino acids. The CDR3 here is CASQTGGANTGELFF. The CDR3, as DNA: TGTGCCAGCCAGACAGGGGGCGCGAACACCGGGGAGCTGTTTTTT.

On this clone: Germline is not matched at one junction end, which may reflect a read error. The sample holds other DNA sequences that translate to the same CDR3. The chain combines TRBV18 with TRBJ2-7; a possible D gene is TRBD1 (6 bases). The germline gives CDR1 KGHSH, CDR2 LQKENI. This CDR3 spans 13 amino acids. CDR3 DNA: TGTGCCAGCTCACCTGGCAGGGGTTACGAGCAGTACTTT. Its protein product is CASSPGRGYEQYF.

V gene TRBV5-1 combines with J gene TRBJ2-3; D may be TRBD2 (5 bases). Germline lookup yields CDR1 SGHRS and CDR2 YFSETQ. CDR3 length: 15 amino acids. Trimming removed 4 bases from V and 0 bases from J, with 12 bases in between. In nucleotides, the CDR3 is TGCGCCAGCAGCCCTAGCTCGCAGAGCACAGATACGCAGTATTTT. Translated: CASSPSSQSTDTQYF.